These 9 T cell receptor beta chains were sequenced from one sample in a study of neurological immune-mediated disorders. Documented time point: longitudinal time-point 3. TCRdb passed the 5' RACE reads through MiXCR, listing each CDR3 protein once. The table lists 95,000 to 110,000 distinct CDR3 sequences, under 14% of them singletons. Sequencing was carried out using PBMCs. Receptors originate from a female donor with HTLV-1-associated myelopathy (HAM/TSP).

This clonotype was seen more than once but under ten times. The chain employs TRBV5-1 and TRBJ2-7, with a possible D match to TRBD1 (5 bases). Germline V gene data show CDR1 as SGHRS and CDR2 as YFSETQ. V lost 0 bases and J lost 5, with 12 bases in between. The CDR3 has 14 amino acids. Here the CDR3 reads CASSLGVREHEQYF. The CDR3 DNA follows: TGCGCCAGCAGCTTGGGGGTCAGGGAACACGAGCAGTACTTC.

This chain connects TRBV6-5 to TRBJ2-7, with D possibly called TRBD1 or TRBD2 (5 bases each). The V and J ends lost 7 bases and 5 bases respectively, with 21 bases between them. The germline CDR1 and CDR2 sequences are MNHEY and SVGAGI. The CDR3 runs to 15 residues. CDR3: CASTLRQGPGDEQYF. The CDR3 DNA follows: TGTGCCAGCACTTTACGCCAGGGACCCGGGGACGAGCAGTACTTC.

This clonotype was detected many times. The gene calls are TRBV5-1 and TRBJ2-7, with TRBD2 identical over 8 bases. Germline V CDR1 and CDR2: SGHRS, YFSETQ. V dropped 0 bases and J dropped 4; count of bases not matched to a gene: 3. The CDR3 length is 14 residues. The CDR3 DNA follows: TGCGCCAGCAGCTTGGGCGGGGGGCCGTACGAGCAGTACTTC. Translating gives CASSLGGGPYEQYF.

This clonotype was detected ten times or more. The V and J genes are TRBV5-1 and TRBJ2-7; D gene uncertain. This CDR3 region has 15 residues. Germline loops: CDR1 SGHRS, CDR2 YFSETQ. V lost 2 bases, J lost 2 bases, and 14 bases lay in between. CDR3 DNA: TGCGCCAGCAGCTTAGGGAATACAGCGACCTACGAGCAGTACTTC. Amino acid sequence: CASSLGNTATYEQYF.

The table lists this clonotype with many counts. The chain has TRBV7-8 and TRBJ2-5, with 7 positions matching TRBD2. Per the germline V gene, CDR1 is SGHVS and CDR2 is FQNEAQ. This CDR3 has 15 residues. Trimming removed 1 base from V and 3 bases from J; junction bases left unmatched: 5. This CDR3 reads CASSLVSGGEETQYF. CDR3 coding DNA: TGTGCCAGCAGCTTAGTTTCGGGAGGTGAAGAGACCCAGTACTTC.

The V and J genes are TRBV28 and TRBJ2-7; no clear D gene. This CDR3 contains 11 residues. V gave up 10 bases and J gave up 9 bases, with 16 bases separating them. Germline-derived CDR1 and CDR2 are MDHEN and SYDVKM. CDR3 sequence reads: CATRGARAQYF. DNA of the CDR3: TGTGCCACCCGCGGTGCTCGTGCGCAGTACTTC.

This clonotype was recorded at least ten times. The germline gene is not matched at one end of the junction; a read error may be the cause. The gene calls are TRBV15 and TRBJ2-5; D ambiguous. The CDR3 extends over 12 amino acids. Germline lookup yields CDR1 LNHNV and CDR2 YYDKDF (reference sequence). CDR3 nucleotides: TGTGCTACCAGCAGGCCCCAAGAGACCCAGTACTTC. Protein: CATSRPQETQYF.

This clonotype has ten or more counts. The chain recombines TRBV20-1 with TRBJ1-5; 9 bases are a match to TRBD1. This CDR3 has 17 residues. Unmatched junction bases numbered 9, after V lost 0 bases and J lost 3 bases. The V gene's germline CDR1 is DFQATT and CDR2 SNEGSKA (reference sequence). The CDR3 DNA sequence: TGCAGTGCTAGAGATAAATCCGGGACAGGGAACAATCAGCCCCAGCATTTT. Encoded protein: CSARDKSGTGNNQPQHF.

The chain links TRBV7-3 to TRBJ1-3; D unresolved. Germline loops: CDR1 SGHTA, CDR2 FQGTGA. CDR3 length: 13 amino acids. V was cut by 2 bases and J by 4 bases, with 6 bases left in between. In DNA, the CDR3 is TGTGCCAGCAGCTTATATAACGGAAACACCATATATTTT. It translates to CASSLYNGNTIYF.